This T cell receptor (beta chain) was recovered during a study of shared clonotypes between healthy human individuals. Study information: For every donor, three CD4 naive, three CD4 memory, two CD8 naive and one CD8 memory plates were used. Study findings and constraints: Read depth was anticipated to influence clonotype sharing among donors. Estimated richness was generally greater in naive than memory subsets.

Naive CD8 cells comprised CD45RO-negative, CCR7-positively selected cells, excluding terminally differentiated effector memory CD45RA+ cells. Every contributor of samples was a Caucasian grown-up residing in Nashville, Tennessee. Comments on this clone: Antigen specificity is unknown.

Clones were sequenced by immunoSEQ multiplex PCR, and TCRdb holds only the in-frame ones, with some missing. The profile shows about 870,000 clones, over 90% of them singletons. Germline-derived CDR1 and CDR2 are PRHDT and FYEKMQ (reference sequence). V dropped 1 base and J dropped 8; count of bases not matched to a gene: 3. The CDR3 length is 14 residues. This chain uses TRBV13 with TRBJ2-1, with 9 bases lining up with TRBD2. The origin of this receptor is a man aged 30-40 years in good health. The sample comprised naive CD8+ T cells sorted from blood. The CDR3 loop reads CASSLALAGHEQFF. The CDR3 region has the DNA TGTGCCAGCAGCTTAGCCCTAGCGGGACATGAGCAGTTCTTC.